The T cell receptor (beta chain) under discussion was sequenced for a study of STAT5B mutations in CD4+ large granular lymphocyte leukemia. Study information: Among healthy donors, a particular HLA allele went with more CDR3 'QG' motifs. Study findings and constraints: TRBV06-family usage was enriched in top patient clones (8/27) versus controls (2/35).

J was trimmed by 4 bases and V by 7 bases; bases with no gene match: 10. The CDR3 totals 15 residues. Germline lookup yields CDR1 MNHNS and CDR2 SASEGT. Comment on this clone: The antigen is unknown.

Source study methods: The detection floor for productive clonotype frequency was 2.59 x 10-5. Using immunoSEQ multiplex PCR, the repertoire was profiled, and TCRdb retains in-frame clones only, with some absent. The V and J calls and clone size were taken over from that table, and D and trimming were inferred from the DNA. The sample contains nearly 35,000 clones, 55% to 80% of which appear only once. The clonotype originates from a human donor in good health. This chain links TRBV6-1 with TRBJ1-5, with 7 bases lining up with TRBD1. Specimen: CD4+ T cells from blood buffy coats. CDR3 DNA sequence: TGTGCCAGCACCGAGCAGACAGGGAATAATCAGCCCCAGCATTTT. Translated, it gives CASTEQTGNNQPQHF.